The sample holds a few counts of the clone carrying this T cell receptor beta chain. The antigen is undetermined. The data originate from a study of T-cell memory formation after mild COVID-19. About the research overall: TCR clusters were mostly confined to one donor each.

TCRdb itself ran the 5' RACE reads through MiXCR, one entry per CDR3 protein. The sample contains about 290,000 distinct CDR3 sequences, approximately 18% of which appear only once. The study, taken as a whole, reports: Whereas later expanders leaned CD4+, clones contracting day 15 to 85 showed a balanced CD4/CD8 makeup.

This CDR3 has 15 amino acids. Germline loops: CDR1 LGHNA, CDR2 YNFKEQ. Trimming pared 1 base from V and 6 bases from J, leaving 13 bases between. The sequencing sample was made of PBMCs or a T cell subset sorted from them (not recorded which). The clonotype comes from a man aged 18 to 29 who had mild COVID-19 (a few samples of this study predate the infection). Cell type and time point are not known. The rearrangement joins TRBV4-2 to TRBJ2-1; D is unresolved. Here the CDR3 reads CASSQGSLPSNEQFF. In DNA, the CDR3 is TGTGCCAGCAGCCAAGGTTCTCTCCCGAGCAATGAGCAGTTCTTC.